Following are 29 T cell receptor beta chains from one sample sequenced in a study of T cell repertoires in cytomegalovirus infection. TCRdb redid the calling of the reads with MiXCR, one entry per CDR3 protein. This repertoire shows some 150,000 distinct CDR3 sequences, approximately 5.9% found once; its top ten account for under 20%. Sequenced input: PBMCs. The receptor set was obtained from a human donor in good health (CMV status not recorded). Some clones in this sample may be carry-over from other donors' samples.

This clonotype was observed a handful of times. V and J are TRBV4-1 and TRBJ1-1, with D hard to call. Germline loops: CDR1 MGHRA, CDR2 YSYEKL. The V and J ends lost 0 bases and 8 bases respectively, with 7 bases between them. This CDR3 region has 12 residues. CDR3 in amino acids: CASSQDLGEAFF. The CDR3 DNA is TGCGCCAGCAGCCAAGATCTGGGGGAAGCTTTCTTT.

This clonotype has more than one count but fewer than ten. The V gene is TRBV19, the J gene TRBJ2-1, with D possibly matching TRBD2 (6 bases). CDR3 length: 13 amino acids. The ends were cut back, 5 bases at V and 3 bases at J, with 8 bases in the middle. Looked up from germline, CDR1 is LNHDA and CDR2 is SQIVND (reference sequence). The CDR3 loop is CASSGGVYNEQFF. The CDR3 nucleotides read TGTGCCAGTAGTGGCGGGGTCTACAATGAGCAGTTCTTC.

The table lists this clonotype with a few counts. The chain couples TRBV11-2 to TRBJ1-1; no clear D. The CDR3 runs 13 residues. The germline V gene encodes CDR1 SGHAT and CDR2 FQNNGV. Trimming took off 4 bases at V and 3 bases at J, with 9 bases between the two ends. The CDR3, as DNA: TGTGCCAGCAGCTCCGAAGAATACACTGAAGCTTTCTTT. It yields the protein CASSSEEYTEAFF.

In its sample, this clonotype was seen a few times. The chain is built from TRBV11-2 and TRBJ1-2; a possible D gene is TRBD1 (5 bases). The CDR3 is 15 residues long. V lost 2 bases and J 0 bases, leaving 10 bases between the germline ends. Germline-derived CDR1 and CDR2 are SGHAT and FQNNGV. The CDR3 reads CASSLPGPANYGYTF. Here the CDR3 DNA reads TGTGCCAGCAGCTTACCGGGGCCTGCTAACTATGGCTACACCTTC.

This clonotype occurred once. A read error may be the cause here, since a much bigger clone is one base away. In DNA, the CDR3 is TGTGCCAGCAGCTTGGAGGACAGGGAACCTTACTACACCTTC. Its protein product is CASSLEDREPYYTF. The chain is built from TRBV7-9 and TRBJ1-2, with TRBD1 identical over 8 bases. The CDR3 has 14 amino acids. The V segment lost 3 bases and the J segment 10 bases; nucleotides outside the gene matches: 10. Germline-derived CDR1 and CDR2 are SEHNR and FQNEAQ (reference sequence). Variable domain in full (rest from reference TRBV7-9 and TRBJ1-2): DTGVSQNPRHKITKRGQNVTFRCDPISEHNRLYWYRQTLGQGPEFLTYFQNEAQLEKSRLLSDRFSAERPKGSFSTLEIQRTEQGDSAMYLCASSLEDREPYYTFGSGTRLTVV.

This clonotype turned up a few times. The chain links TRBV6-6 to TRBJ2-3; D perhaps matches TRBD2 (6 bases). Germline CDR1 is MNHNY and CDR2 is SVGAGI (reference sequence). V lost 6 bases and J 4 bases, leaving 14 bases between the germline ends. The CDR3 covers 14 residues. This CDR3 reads CASSGRDSSDTQYF. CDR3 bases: TGTGCCAGCAGCGGCCGGGACTCCTCAGATACGCAGTATTTT.

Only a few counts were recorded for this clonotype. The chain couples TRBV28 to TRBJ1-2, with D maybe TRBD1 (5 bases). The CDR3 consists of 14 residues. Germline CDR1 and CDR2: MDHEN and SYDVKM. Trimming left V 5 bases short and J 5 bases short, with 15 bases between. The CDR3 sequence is CASSRDWGGYGYTF. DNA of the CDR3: TGTGCCAGCAGTCGGGACTGGGGTGGGTATGGCTACACCTTC.

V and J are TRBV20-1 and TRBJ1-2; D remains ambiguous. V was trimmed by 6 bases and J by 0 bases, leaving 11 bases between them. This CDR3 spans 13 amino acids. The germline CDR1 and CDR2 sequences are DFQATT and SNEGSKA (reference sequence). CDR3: CSAPVEANYGYTF. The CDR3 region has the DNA TGCAGTGCCCCGGTGGAAGCTAACTATGGCTACACCTTC.

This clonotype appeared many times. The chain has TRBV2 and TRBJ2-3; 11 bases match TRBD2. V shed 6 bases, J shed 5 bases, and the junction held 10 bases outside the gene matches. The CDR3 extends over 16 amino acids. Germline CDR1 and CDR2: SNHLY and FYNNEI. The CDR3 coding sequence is TGTGCCAGCAGCCCTCGGCTAGCGGGGGGCCTAGATACGCAGTATTTT. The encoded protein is CASSPRLAGGLDTQYF.

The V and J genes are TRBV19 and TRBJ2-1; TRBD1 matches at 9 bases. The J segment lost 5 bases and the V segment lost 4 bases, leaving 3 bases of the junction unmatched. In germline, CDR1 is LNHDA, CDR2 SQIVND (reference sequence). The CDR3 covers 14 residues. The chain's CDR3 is CASSRDRANNEQFF. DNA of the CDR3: TGTGCCAGTAGTAGGGACAGGGCCAACAATGAGCAGTTCTTC.

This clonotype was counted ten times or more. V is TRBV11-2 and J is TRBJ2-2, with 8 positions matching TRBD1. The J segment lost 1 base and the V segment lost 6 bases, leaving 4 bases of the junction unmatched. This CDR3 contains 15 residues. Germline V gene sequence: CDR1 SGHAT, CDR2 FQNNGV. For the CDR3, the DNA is TGTGCCAGCAGTTTGGGACAGGTGAACACCGGGGAGCTGTTTTTT. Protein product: CASSLGQVNTGELFF. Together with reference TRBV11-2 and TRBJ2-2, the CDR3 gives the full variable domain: EAGVAQSPRYKIIEKRQSVAFWCNPISGHATLYWYQQILGQGPKLLIQFQNNGVVDDSQLPKDRFSAERLKGVDSTLKIQPAKLEDSAVYLCASSLGQVNTGELFFGEGSRLTVL.

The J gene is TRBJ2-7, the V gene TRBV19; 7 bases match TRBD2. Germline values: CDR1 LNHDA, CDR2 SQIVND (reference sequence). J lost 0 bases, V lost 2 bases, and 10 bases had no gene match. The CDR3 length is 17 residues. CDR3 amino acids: CASSILYSGADSYEQYF. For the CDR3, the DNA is TGTGCCAGTAGTATATTGTACAGCGGGGCAGACTCCTACGAGCAGTACTTC.

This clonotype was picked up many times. CDR3 region: CSASQGHGGYGYTF. The CDR3 coding sequence is TGCAGTGCTTCCCAGGGACACGGTGGCTATGGCTACACCTTC. V and J are TRBV20-1 and TRBJ1-2; a possible D gene is TRBD1 (6 bases). V dropped 5 bases and J dropped 4 bases, with 17 bases sitting between them. The germline V gene has CDR1 DFQATT and CDR2 SNEGSKA (reference sequence). The CDR3 sequence is 14 residues long.

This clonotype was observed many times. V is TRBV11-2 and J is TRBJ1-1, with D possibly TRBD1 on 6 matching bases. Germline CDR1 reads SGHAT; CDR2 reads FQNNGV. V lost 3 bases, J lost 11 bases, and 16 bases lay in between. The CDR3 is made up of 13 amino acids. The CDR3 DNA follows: TGTGCCAGCAGCTTTTCGGAGGGGGGCTCGGCTTTCTTT. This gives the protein CASSFSEGGSAFF. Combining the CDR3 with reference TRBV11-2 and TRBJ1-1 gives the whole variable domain EAGVAQSPRYKIIEKRQSVAFWCNPISGHATLYWYQQILGQGPKLLIQFQNNGVVDDSQLPKDRFSAERLKGVDSTLKIQPAKLEDSAVYLCASSFSEGGSAFFGQGTRLTVV.

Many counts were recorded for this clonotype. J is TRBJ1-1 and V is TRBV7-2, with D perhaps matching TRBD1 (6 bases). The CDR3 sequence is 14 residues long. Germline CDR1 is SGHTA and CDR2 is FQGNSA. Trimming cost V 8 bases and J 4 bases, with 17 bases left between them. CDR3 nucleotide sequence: TGTGCCAGCGCATGGAATGGGGGGGCCACTGAAGCTTTCTTT. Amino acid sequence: CASAWNGGATEAFF.

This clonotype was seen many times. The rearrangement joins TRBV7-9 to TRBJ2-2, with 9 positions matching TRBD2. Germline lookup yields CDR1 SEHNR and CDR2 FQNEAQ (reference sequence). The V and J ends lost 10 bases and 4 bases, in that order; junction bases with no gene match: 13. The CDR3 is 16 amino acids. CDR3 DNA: TGTGCCAATCTAGGAGAGCGGGGGGCCACCACCGGGGAGCTGTTTTTT. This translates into CANLGERGATTGELFF. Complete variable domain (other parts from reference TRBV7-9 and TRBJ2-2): DTGVSQNPRHKITKRGQNVTFRCDPISEHNRLYWYRQTLGQGPEFLTYFQNEAQLEKSRLLSDRFSAERPKGSFSTLEIQRTEQGDSAMYLCANLGERGATTGELFFGEGSRLTVL.

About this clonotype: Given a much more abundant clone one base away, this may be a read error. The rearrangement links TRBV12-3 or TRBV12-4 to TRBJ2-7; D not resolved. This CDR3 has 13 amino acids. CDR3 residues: CDSSFVENYEQYF. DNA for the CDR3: TGTGACAGCAGTTTCGTTGAGAACTACGAGCAGTACTTC.

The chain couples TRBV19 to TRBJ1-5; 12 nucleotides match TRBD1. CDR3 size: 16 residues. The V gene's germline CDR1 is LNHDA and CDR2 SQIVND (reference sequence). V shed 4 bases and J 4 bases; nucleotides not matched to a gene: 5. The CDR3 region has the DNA TGTGCCAGTAGTACCGGGACAGGGGGCCGGAATCAGCCCCAGCATTTT. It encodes CASSTGTGGRNQPQHF.

CDR3 in DNA: TGCAGCGTCCAACCGGGAGGGGGGTCACCCCTCCACTTT. Translation gives CSVQPGGGSPLHF. The V call is TRBV29-1, the J call TRBJ1-6; a possible D gene is TRBD1 (6 bases). Germline V lookup: CDR1 SQVTM, CDR2 ANQGSEA. The V end was cut by 6 bases, the J end by 10 bases, with 16 bases between. The CDR3 is 13 amino acids.

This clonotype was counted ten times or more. This CDR3 is CASSLAVTGGHEQYF. DNA of the CDR3: TGTGCCAGCAGCTTAGCCGTGACAGGGGGGCACGAGCAGTACTTC. This chain links TRBV7-2 with TRBJ2-7; 9 bases fit TRBD1. The CDR3 totals 15 residues. The germline CDR1 and CDR2 sequences are SGHTA and FQGNSA. V lost 0 bases to trimming and J lost 5 bases; unmatched junction nucleotides: 5.

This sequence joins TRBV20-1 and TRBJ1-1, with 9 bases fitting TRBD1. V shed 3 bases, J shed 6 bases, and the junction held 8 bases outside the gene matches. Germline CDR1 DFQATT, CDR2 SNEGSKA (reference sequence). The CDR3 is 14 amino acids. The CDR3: CSASDPGQGSEAFF. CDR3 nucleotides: TGCAGTGCTAGTGATCCGGGACAGGGATCTGAAGCTTTCTTT.

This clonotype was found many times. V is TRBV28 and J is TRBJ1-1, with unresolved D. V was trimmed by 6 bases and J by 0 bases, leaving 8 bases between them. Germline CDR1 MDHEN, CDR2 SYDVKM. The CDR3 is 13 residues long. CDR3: CASRATVNTEAFF. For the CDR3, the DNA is TGTGCCAGCAGGGCCACAGTGAACACTGAAGCTTTCTTT. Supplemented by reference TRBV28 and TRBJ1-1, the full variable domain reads DVKVTQSSRYLVKRTGEKVFLECVQDMDHENMFWYRQDPGLGLRLIYFSYDVKMKEKGDIPEGYSVSREKKERFSLILESASTNQTSMYLCASRATVNTEAFFGQGTRLTVV.

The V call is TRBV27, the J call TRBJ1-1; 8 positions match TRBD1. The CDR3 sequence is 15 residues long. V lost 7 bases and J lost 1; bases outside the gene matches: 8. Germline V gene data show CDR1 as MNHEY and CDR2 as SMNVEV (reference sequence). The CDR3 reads CASNYRTGRNTEAFF. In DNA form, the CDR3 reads TGTGCCAGCAATTATCGGACAGGGCGGAACACTGAAGCTTTCTTT.

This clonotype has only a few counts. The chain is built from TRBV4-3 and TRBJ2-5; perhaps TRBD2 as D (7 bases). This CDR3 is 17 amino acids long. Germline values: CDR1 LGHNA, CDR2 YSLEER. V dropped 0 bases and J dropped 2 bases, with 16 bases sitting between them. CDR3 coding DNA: TGCGCCAGCAGCCAAGAAAGGGGGGGGGTTCCACAAGAGACCCAGTACTTC. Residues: CASSQERGGVPQETQYF.

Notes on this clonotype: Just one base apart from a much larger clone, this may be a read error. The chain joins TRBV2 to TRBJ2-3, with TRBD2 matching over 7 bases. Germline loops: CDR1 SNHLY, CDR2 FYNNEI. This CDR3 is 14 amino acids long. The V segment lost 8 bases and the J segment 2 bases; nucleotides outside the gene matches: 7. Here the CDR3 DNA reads TGTGCCAGCGGCGGGGGTGCTCACACAGATACGCAGTATTTT. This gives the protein CASGGGAHTDTQYF.

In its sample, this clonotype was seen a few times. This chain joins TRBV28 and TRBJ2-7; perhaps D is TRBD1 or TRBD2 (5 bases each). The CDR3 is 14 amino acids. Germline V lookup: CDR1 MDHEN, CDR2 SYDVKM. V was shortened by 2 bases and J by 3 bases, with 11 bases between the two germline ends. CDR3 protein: CASSLPRGGYEQYF. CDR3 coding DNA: TGTGCCAGCAGTTTACCACGTGGGGGCTACGAGCAGTACTTC.

The CDR3, as DNA: TGTGCCAACAGACCCGGGGACGGGCGCGTCGAGCAGTACTTC. Residues: CANRPGDGRVEQYF. This chain connects TRBV6-2 or TRBV6-3 to TRBJ2-7; D may be TRBD1 or TRBD2 (5 bases each). Per germline, CDR1 MNHEY and CDR2 SVGEGT. CDR3 length: 14 residues. V was clipped by 10 bases and J by 6 bases, with 22 bases between them.

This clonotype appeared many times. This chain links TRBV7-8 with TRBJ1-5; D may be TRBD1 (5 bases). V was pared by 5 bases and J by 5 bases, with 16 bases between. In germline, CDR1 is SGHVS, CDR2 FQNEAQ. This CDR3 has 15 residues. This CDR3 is CASSPGRQGYQPQHF. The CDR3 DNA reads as TGTGCCAGCAGCCCAGGGCGGCAGGGCTATCAGCCCCAGCATTTT. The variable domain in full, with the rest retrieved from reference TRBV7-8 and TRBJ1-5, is GAGVSQSPRYKVAKRGQDVALRCDPISGHVSLFWYQQALGQGPEFLTYFQNEAQLDKSGLPSDRFFAERPEGSVSTLKIQRTQQEDSAVYLCASSPGRQGYQPQHFGDGTRLSIL.

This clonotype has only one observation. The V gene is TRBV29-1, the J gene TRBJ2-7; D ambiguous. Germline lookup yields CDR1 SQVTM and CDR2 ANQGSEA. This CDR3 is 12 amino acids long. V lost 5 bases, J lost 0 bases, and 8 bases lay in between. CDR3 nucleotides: TGCAGCGTTTTCGCAAACTCCTACGAGCAGTACTTC. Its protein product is CSVFANSYEQYF.